This T cell receptor (beta chain) comes out of a study of vaccination and CD4 T cells after COVID-19. Overall study: Some control cultures received a CEFX pool, which served as the positive control. Others received an HIV-1 Nef pool or no peptide.

Germline trimming cut 5 bases from V and 5 bases from J; bases unmatched to any gene: 9. Germline V gene data show CDR1 as DFQATT and CDR2 as SNEGSKA (reference sequence). This CDR3 region has 14 residues. CD4+ T cells that had been cultured provided DNA sequenced with the Oncomine TCR Beta short-read assay. TCRdb called the PCR reads again in MiXCR, with one record for every CDR3 protein. This sample yields about 18,000 distinct CDR3 sequences, of which approximately 42% are seen a single time; 6.3% belongs to the top ten. The treatment: approximately nine-day PBMC culture with coronavirus spike peptide pools or control peptides (ViraFEST assay). To note about this clonotype: Its antigen is unknown.

The chain is built from TRBV20-1 and TRBJ2-3; the match to TRBD2 covers 8 bases. This specimen was CD4+ T cells from blood, cultured in vitro, taken before SARS-CoV-2 vaccination. The clonotype originates from a human donor who had recovered from COVID-19. CDR3 nucleotides: TGCAGTGCTCGTTTAGCGGGAATGGAAGATACGCAGTATTTT. Protein product: CSARLAGMEDTQYF.